Each of the 10 T cell receptor beta chains below was sequenced from the same sample in a study of post-analysis software for immune sequencing data. Their target antigens are unknown. TCR beta cDNA libraries had unique molecular identifiers. From the PCR reads, TCRdb called clonotypes with MiXCR, one entry per CDR3 protein. The sample yields 600,000 to 700,000 distinct CDR3 sequences, 55% to 60% seen once. Study results and caveats: Controls had lower frequencies than patients of about 5 TRBV segments, which included TRBV5-6, TRBV5-1 and TRBV20-1.

Sequencing used blood. These receptors all come from a girl aged 2 to 10 with multiple sclerosis.

The gene calls are TRBV11-3 and TRBJ2-4; D may be TRBD1 or TRBD2 (5 bases each). CDR3 length: 14 amino acids. The germline V gene encodes CDR1 SGHNT and CDR2 YENEEA. Deletions cut 4 bases from V and 15 bases from J, with 22 bases between. CDR3 nucleotides: TGTGCCAGCAGCTCAGGGCACGGGGATCTTCTATCGTACTTC. Its translation is CASSSGHGDLLSYF.

The rearrangement links TRBV7-2 to TRBJ2-1; the match to TRBD2 covers 8 bases. V lost 6 bases, J lost 1 base, and 11 bases stayed unmatched. Germline CDR1 reads SGHTA; CDR2 reads FQGNSA. The CDR3 consists of 17 residues. The CDR3 DNA reads as TGTGCCAGCAGTCTTAATGTCGGCGGGGGGTCCTACAATGAGCAGTTCTTC. This codes for CASSLNVGGGSYNEQFF.

The chain employs TRBV5-1 and TRBJ2-1; perhaps TRBD1 as D (5 bases). V lost 6 bases and J lost 6, with 13 bases in between. The germline gives CDR1 SGHRS, CDR2 YFSETQ. The CDR3 extends over 13 amino acids. This CDR3 is CASNYYQGNEQFF. In DNA, the CDR3 is TGCGCCAGCAATTACTATCAGGGCAATGAGCAGTTCTTC.

The chain employs TRBV12-3 or TRBV12-4 and TRBJ2-7, with TRBD2 matching 13 bases. The CDR3 spans 17 residues. V shed 6 bases and J 3 bases; nucleotides not matched to a gene: 11. CDR3 region: CASSSGTSGKKDYEQYF. As DNA, the CDR3 is TGTGCCAGCAGCTCAGGGACTAGCGGGAAAAAAGACTACGAGCAGTACTTC.

J is TRBJ2-7 and V is TRBV5-5, with no clear D. Germline CDR1 reads SGHKS; CDR2 reads YYEKEE (reference sequence). The CDR3 is 13 amino acids. The V end lost 4 bases, the J end lost 10 bases, and 18 bases lay between the germline ends. The CDR3 spells CASSLGPETDQYF. CDR3 nucleotide sequence: TGTGCCAGCAGCCTTGGACCGGAAACAGACCAGTACTTC.

The rearrangement joins TRBV18 to TRBJ2-5; D is uncertain. Germline V lookup: CDR1 KGHSH, CDR2 LQKENI. Trimming pared 0 bases from V and 0 bases from J, leaving 8 bases between. The CDR3 covers 15 residues. The CDR3 protein is CASSPPGRNQETQYF. CDR3 bases: TGTGCCAGCTCACCACCAGGCCGAAACCAAGAGACCCAGTACTTC. Complete variable domain (other parts from reference TRBV18 and TRBJ2-5): NAGVMQNPRHLVRRRGQEARLRCSPMKGHSHVYWYRQLPEEGLKFMVYLQKENIIDESGMPKERFSAEFPKEGPSILRIQQVVRGDSAAYFCASSPPGRNQETQYFGPGTRLLVL.

V and J are TRBV12-3 or TRBV12-4 and TRBJ2-1; 14 bases line up with TRBD2. The CDR3 has 15 amino acids. Trimming at V came to 7 bases and at J to 9 bases, leaving 8 bases not matched to a gene. CDR3 residues: CASTATSGGAVEQFF. The CDR3 DNA reads as TGTGCCAGCACCGCGACTAGCGGGGGGGCCGTTGAGCAGTTCTTC.

The chain links TRBV7-9 to TRBJ1-4, with TRBD1 matching 9 bases. The CDR3 spans 14 residues. Germline CDR1 reads SEHNR; CDR2 reads FQNEAQ (reference sequence). J lost 5 bases, V lost 7 bases, and 5 bases had no gene match. The CDR3 nucleotides read TGTGCCAGCACCCGGACAGGGGCAAATGAAAAACTGTTTTTT. Translated, it gives CASTRTGANEKLFF.

The chain couples TRBV12-3 or TRBV12-4 to TRBJ1-6; 8 positions agree with TRBD1. This CDR3 is 15 amino acids long. Germline trimming cut 4 bases from V and 4 bases from J; bases unmatched to any gene: 3. The CDR3 DNA is TGTGCCAGCAGTTCCCGACAGGGGTATAATTCACCCCTCCACTTT. It translates to CASSSRQGYNSPLHF.

In this sample, this clonotype turned up a few times. The CDR3: CASSELGYEQYF. The CDR3 nucleotides read TGTGCCAGCAGCGAGTTGGGCTACGAGCAGTACTTC. The V call is TRBV7-2, the J call TRBJ2-5, with no clear D. Matching the DNA end better, TRBJ2-7 makes the J call doubtful. The CDR3 length is 12 residues. Germline lookup yields CDR1 SGHTA and CDR2 FQGNSA.